One and the same sample provided the 18 T cell receptor beta chains below, sequenced in a study of cytomegalovirus exposure and HLA in healthy donors. Primers: 60 Vbeta forward and 13 Jbeta reverse. This table comes from immunoSEQ multiplex PCR, and its TCRdb copy is limited to in-frame clones, with some not included. The sample includes 130,000 or so clones, approximately 69% seen only once; the top ten take 6.6%. Material for sequencing was PBMCs. The origin of the receptors is a man between 35 and 55 years old in good health and CMV-seropositive.

The chain joins TRBV2 to TRBJ2-5; TRBD1 agrees at 9 bases. CDR3 size: 15 residues. V lost 5 bases, J lost 9 bases, and 13 bases stayed unmatched. Germline-derived CDR1 and CDR2 are SNHLY and FYNNEI. CDR3 region: CASSYPTTGGGSQYF. DNA for the CDR3: TGTGCCAGCAGTTACCCTACGACAGGGGGGGGGTCCCAGTACTTC.

CDR3 DNA: TGTGCCATAAAGCCCTGGGGAGGGGCCGGCAATCAGCCCCAGCATTTT. Translation: CAIKPWGGAGNQPQHF. The chain employs TRBV28 and TRBJ1-5, with D perhaps TRBD1 (5 bases). The V gene lost 10 bases and the J gene lost 2 bases, with 21 bases spanning the gap. Per the germline V gene, CDR1 is MDHEN and CDR2 is SYDVKM. The CDR3 consists of 16 residues.

Here the CDR3 DNA reads TGCGCCAGCAATAATCGAGATACAGGGGCCTACGAGCAGTACTTC. Its translation: CASNNRDTGAYEQYF. The rearrangement links TRBV5-1 to TRBJ2-7, with TRBD1 matching 7 bases. V trimming: 6 bases; J trimming: 2 bases; junction bases outside the gene matches: 11. The CDR3 runs to 15 residues. Germline CDR1 and CDR2: SGHRS and YFSETQ.

In the case of this clone: In the same sample, other DNA sequences code for this CDR3. The gene calls are TRBV27 and TRBJ1-2; D may be TRBD1 (6 bases). Germline V gene lookup returns CDR1 MNHEY and CDR2 SMNVEV (reference sequence). Between the trimmed V and J ends, which lost 3 bases and 2 bases, there was a span of 7 bases. This CDR3 is 13 amino acids long. CDR3 amino acids: CASSLQGNYGYTF. The CDR3 DNA sequence: TGTGCCAGCAGTTTGCAGGGGAACTATGGCTACACCTTC.

The CDR3 coding sequence is TGTGCCAGCAGGAGACTAGCGGGACTATACGAGCAGTACTTC. Its translation is CASRRLAGLYEQYF. V gene TRBV28 combines with J gene TRBJ2-7, with 11 bases lining up with TRBD2. The CDR3 consists of 14 residues. Germline V gene sequence: CDR1 MDHEN, CDR2 SYDVKM. Trimming took 6 bases from V and 4 from J; bases not matched to a gene: 5.

V usage is TRBV4-1 and J usage is TRBJ1-6; TRBD1 matches 8 bases. Germline-derived CDR1 and CDR2 are MGHRA and YSYEKL. This CDR3 has 17 residues. V lost 1 base, J lost 4 bases, and 6 bases stayed unmatched. The CDR3 nucleotides read TGCGCCAGCAGCCAAGCTATTGGGACAGGATATAATTCACCCCTCCACTTT. It specifies CASSQAIGTGYNSPLHF.

The sample holds a few counts of this clone. The rearrangement joins TRBV20-1 to TRBJ2-5, with a possible D match to TRBD1 (5 bases). CDR3 length: 11 residues. Germline assignment: CDR1 DFQATT and CDR2 SNEGSKA (reference sequence). The CDR3 sequence is CRADKQELEYF. The CDR3 nucleotides are TGCAGGGCCGATAAACAGGAGCTTGAGTACTTC.

This clone was observed once. The chain is built from TRBV4-1 and TRBJ2-7, with D perhaps TRBD2 (6 bases). In germline, CDR1 is MGHRA, CDR2 YSYEKL. This CDR3 has 15 residues. V shed 4 bases and J shed 7 bases, with 20 bases lying between them. CDR3 sequence: CASSRIGTLLGEQYF. The CDR3, as DNA: TGCGCCAGCAGCCGCATCGGGACTCTCCTGGGAGAGCAGTACTTC.

J is TRBJ1-6 and V is TRBV28; possible D gene TRBD1, 6 bases. Germline CDR1 reads MDHEN; CDR2 reads SYDVKM. Trimming left V 6 bases short and J 2 bases short, with 14 bases between. This CDR3 has 16 residues. The CDR3, as DNA: TGTGCCAGCAGCCTCCCTGGGGGCCCCTATAATTCACCCCTCCACTTT. Translating gives CASSLPGGPYNSPLHF.

The V and J genes are TRBV7-9 and TRBJ2-7, with D possibly TRBD1 on 6 matching bases. Trimming pared 6 bases from V and 7 bases from J, leaving 13 bases between. The CDR3 contains 12 residues. Germline CDR1 is SEHNR and CDR2 is FQNEAQ (reference sequence). The CDR3 spells CASSRQVREQYF. In DNA form, the CDR3 reads TGTGCCAGCAGTCGACAGGTCCGAGAGCAGTACTTC.

The chain couples TRBV5-1 to TRBJ2-2; no definite D call. Trimming pared 0 bases from V and 5 bases from J, leaving 8 bases between. The length of the CDR3 is 14 residues. The V gene's germline CDR1 is SGHRS and CDR2 YFSETQ. The CDR3 spells CASSLELRTGELFF. The CDR3, as DNA: TGCGCCAGCAGCTTGGAGTTGAGAACCGGGGAGCTGTTTTTT.

The genes are TRBV19 and TRBJ2-3, with D maybe TRBD1 (6 bases). CDR1 and CDR2 (germline): LNHDA, SQIVND (reference sequence). Deletions cut 3 bases from V and 3 bases from J, with 13 bases between. CDR3 size: 15 residues. CDR3 loop: CASSMGAGKTDTQYF. CDR3 coding DNA: TGTGCCAGTAGTATGGGGGCGGGTAAGACAGATACGCAGTATTTT. Complete variable domain (other parts from reference TRBV19 and TRBJ2-3): DGGITQSPKYLFRKEGQNVTLSCEQNLNHDAMYWYRQDPGQGLRLIYYSQIVNDFQKGDIAEGYSVSREKKESFPLTVTSAQKNPTAFYLCASSMGAGKTDTQYFGPGTRLTVL.

This chain links TRBV6-1 with TRBJ1-2, with 10 bases fitting TRBD1. Germline-derived CDR1 and CDR2 are MNHNS and SASEGT. With 5 bases clipped from V and 8 bases from J, the junction kept 11 bases outside the gene matches. The CDR3 length is 15 residues. The DNA of the CDR3 is TGTGCCAGCAGTTCCGGGACAGGGGAGACGAGCGGCTACACCTTC. Its translation: CASSSGTGETSGYTF.

The chain employs TRBV7-8 and TRBJ2-7; tentative D call: TRBD2 (5 bases). The CDR3 extends over 12 amino acids. CDR1 SGHVS and CDR2 FQNEAQ come from the germline V gene. Trimming pared 0 bases from V and 7 bases from J, leaving 7 bases between. CDR3 residues: CASSLAWEEQYF. In nucleotides, the CDR3 is TGTGCCAGCAGCTTAGCGTGGGAGGAGCAGTACTTC.

In nucleotides, the CDR3 is TGTGCCACCAGCACAAACAGGGGGTCCGGGGACGAGCAGTACTTC. Protein sequence: CATSTNRGSGDEQYF. This chain uses TRBV15 with TRBJ2-7; TRBD1 aligns across 8 bases. The junction had 10 bases not matched to a gene; V was cut back by 4 bases and J by 5 bases. Germline loops: CDR1 LNHNV, CDR2 YYDKDF (reference sequence). The CDR3 has 15 amino acids.

The gene calls are TRBV19 and TRBJ2-7; 8 bases agree with TRBD1. The CDR3 loop spans 17 amino acids. The germline gives CDR1 LNHDA, CDR2 SQIVND (reference sequence). V lost 5 bases, J lost 0 bases, and 12 bases stayed unmatched. The CDR3 DNA sequence: TGTGCCAGTAGTCCCACGCCCCGGACAGGGCGCTCCTACGAGCAGTACTTC. Translated: CASSPTPRTGRSYEQYF.

The rearrangement links TRBV5-1 to TRBJ1-3, with D perhaps TRBD1 (5 bases). This CDR3 region has 16 residues. V lost 0 bases and J 4 bases, leaving 14 bases between the germline ends. Germline V gene sequence: CDR1 SGHRS, CDR2 YFSETQ. CDR3 in DNA: TGCGCCAGCAGCTTGGGGCCCCACAGGCAAGGAAACACCATATATTTT. Translation: CASSLGPHRQGNTIYF.

CDR3 residues: CASSLWTSGRIGYEQFF. CDR3 DNA: TGTGCCAGCAGCTTATGGACTAGCGGGAGGATCGGCTATGAGCAGTTCTTC. This chain connects TRBV7-9 to TRBJ2-1; 14 nucleotides align to TRBD2. The CDR3 is made up of 17 amino acids. CDR1 and CDR2 from the germline V gene are SEHNR and FQNEAQ (reference sequence). With 2 bases clipped from V and 8 bases from J, the junction kept 8 bases outside the gene matches.